This T cell receptor beta chain was recovered during a study of OX40 agonist ivuxolimab in advanced cancers. The protocol was immunoSEQ multiplex PCR, while the TCRdb copy is restricted to in-frame clones and leaves out a portion. The sample shows approximately 54,000 clones, approximately 91% of them seen only once. This CDR3 is built from 15 residues. V lost 2 bases, J lost 5 bases, and 13 bases lay in between. Germline V gene lookup returns CDR1 SGDLS and CDR2 YYNGEE. The input for sequencing was CD4+ or CD8+ T cells sorted from blood, taken in a trial of the OX40 agonist ivuxolimab. The chain uses TRBV9 and TRBJ2-2; D could derive from TRBD1 or TRBD2 (6 bases each). This clonotype was sampled from an adult with an advanced solid tumor such as melanoma, head and neck, liver or kidney cancer. CDR3 region: CASSVTGAVTGELFF. CDR3 in DNA: TGTGCCAGCAGCGTCACGGGGGCCGTTACCGGGGAGCTGTTTTTT.